The 21 T cell receptor beta chains below were found in one sample sequenced in a study of PD-1 blockade in classical Hodgkin lymphoma. TCRdb's copy holds only in-frame clones and misses some; the assay was immunoSEQ multiplex PCR. The table includes approximately 160,000 clones, approximately 80% detected once. With no exception, relapse followed autologous stem cell transplantation in all patients, and brentuximab vedotin exposure varied. Sequencing was performed on peripheral blood mononuclear cells (PBMCs), taken before the second cycle of nivolumab. The receptors derive from a human donor with classical Hodgkin lymphoma.

This chain joins TRBV7-9 and TRBJ2-1; D gene unclear. Trimming shortened V by 5 bases and J by 4 bases, and 15 bases separated the two germline ends. The CDR3 is 15 amino acids. From germline, CDR1 is SEHNR and CDR2 FQNEAQ (reference sequence). The CDR3 DNA reads TGTGCCAGCAGCGGCCCCTGGGAAGGGTACAATGAGCAGTTCTTC. Translation gives CASSGPWEGYNEQFF.

This chain uses TRBV7-8 with TRBJ2-7; 7 nucleotides match TRBD1. V lost 1 base, J lost 2 bases, and 8 bases stayed unmatched. Germline CDR1 SGHVS, CDR2 FQNEAQ. This CDR3 is built from 16 residues. The CDR3 nucleotides are TGTGCCAGCAGCTTAGAGGCGCAGGGGGAGACCTACGAGCAGTACTTC. This sequence encodes CASSLEAQGETYEQYF.

The chain combines TRBV28 with TRBJ2-2, with TRBD2 matching 8 bases. Looked up from germline, CDR1 is MDHEN and CDR2 is SYDVKM. This CDR3 has 15 amino acids. Trimming at V came to 3 bases and at J to 3 bases, leaving 3 bases not matched to a gene. CDR3 loop: CASSFSGGDTGELFF. CDR3 DNA sequence: TGTGCCAGCAGTTTTTCGGGAGGGGACACCGGGGAGCTGTTTTTT. The full variable domain, rest sourced from reference TRBV28 and TRBJ2-2, is DVKVTQSSRYLVKRTGEKVFLECVQDMDHENMFWYRQDPGLGLRLIYFSYDVKMKEKGDIPEGYSVSREKKERFSLILESASTNQTSMYLCASSFSGGDTGELFFGEGSRLTVL.

The V and J genes are TRBV18 and TRBJ2-6; 7 bases fit TRBD1. The J segment lost 0 bases and the V segment lost 2 bases, leaving 4 bases of the junction unmatched. There are 17 residues in the CDR3. CDR1 is KGHSH, CDR2 LQKENI, per germline. The CDR3 nucleotides read TGTGCCAGCTCACCAGACAGGGTGGGCTCTGGGGCCAACGTCCTGACTTTC. It yields the protein CASSPDRVGSGANVLTF.

The rearrangement links TRBV4-3 to TRBJ2-7; 11 bases are a match to TRBD2. J lost 4 bases, V lost 0 bases, and 14 bases had no gene match. This CDR3 region has 19 residues. The germline gives CDR1 LGHNA, CDR2 YSLEER. CDR3 in amino acids: CASSQDGIPLAGGGYEQYF. Here the CDR3 DNA reads TGCGCCAGCAGCCAAGATGGCATACCCCTAGCGGGAGGAGGGTACGAGCAGTACTTC.

This chain connects TRBV7-9 to TRBJ2-2; D perhaps matches TRBD1 (7 bases). V was cut by 5 bases and J by 5 bases, with 18 bases left in between. The germline V gene has CDR1 SEHNR and CDR2 FQNEAQ (reference sequence). The CDR3 is made up of 16 amino acids. In nucleotides, the CDR3 is TGTGCCAGCAGCCGTTCGGCCAGGGGGAGGACCGGGGAGCTGTTTTTT. Protein: CASSRSARGRTGELFF.

The rearrangement uses TRBV7-6 and TRBJ2-1, with 12 positions matching TRBD2. CDR1 is SGHVS, CDR2 FNYEAQ, per germline. This CDR3 spans 15 amino acids. V lost 5 bases and J lost 8; bases outside the gene matches: 7. The CDR3 here is CASSQTSGSFDEQFF. Here the CDR3 DNA reads TGTGCCAGCAGCCAGACTAGCGGGAGTTTTGATGAGCAGTTCTTC.

This clone was seen a single time. The chain links TRBV6-5 to TRBJ2-7; D perhaps matches TRBD2 (5 bases). CDR1 is MNHEY, CDR2 SVGAGI, per germline. The CDR3 is 13 amino acids. V dropped 6 bases and J dropped 4 bases, with 13 bases sitting between them. The CDR3 sequence is CASRKLTGYEQYF. CDR3 sequence (DNA): TGTGCCAGCAGAAAGTTAACGGGGTACGAGCAGTACTTC.

This clone turned up a few times. V is TRBV28 and J is TRBJ1-2, with D tentatively TRBD1 (6 bases). The ends were cut back, 5 bases at V and 8 bases at J, with 12 bases in the middle. Per the germline V gene, CDR1 is MDHEN and CDR2 is SYDVKM. The CDR3 extends over 12 amino acids. CDR3 residues: CASSGQPWGYTF. For the CDR3, the DNA is TGTGCCAGCAGTGGACAGCCCTGGGGCTACACCTTC.

As regards this clone: One end of the junction fails to match germline, which may point to a read error. This sequence joins TRBV7-7 and TRBJ2-1; D gene ambiguous. The CDR3 length is 13 residues. The germline V gene has CDR1 SSHAT and CDR2 FNYEAQ (reference sequence). The CDR3: CASSLGRDNEQFF. The CDR3 DNA sequence: TGTGCTAGCAGCTTAGGTCGGGACAATGAGCAGTTCTTC. Supplemented by reference TRBV7-7 and TRBJ2-1, the full variable domain reads GAGVSQSPRYKVTKRGQDVTLRCDPISSHATLYWYQQALGQGPEFLTYFNYEAQPDKSGLPSDRFSAERPEGSISTLTIQRTEQRDSAMYRCASSLGRDNEQFFGPGTRLTVL.

The chain has TRBV10-3 and TRBJ2-3; possible D gene TRBD1, 6 bases. Germline V gene data show CDR1 as ENHRY and CDR2 as SYGVKD. Trimming pared 7 bases from V and 0 bases from J, leaving 14 bases between. This CDR3 contains 15 residues. CDR3 nucleotide sequence: TGTGCCATCACTGGGGACAAATACAGCACAGATACGCAGTATTTT. Translating it yields CAITGDKYSTDTQYF.

This clone was seen just once. The chain combines TRBV5-1 with TRBJ2-2; 10 positions match TRBD1. Germline V gene sequence: CDR1 SGHRS, CDR2 YFSETQ. The length of the CDR3 is 14 residues. Trimming cost V 3 bases and J 6 bases; bases outside gene matches: 2. This CDR3 is CASSWGQGSGELFF. CDR3 DNA sequence: TGCGCCAGCAGCTGGGGACAGGGGTCCGGGGAGCTGTTTTTT.

The chain is built from TRBV5-5 and TRBJ1-6, with D possibly TRBD1 on 5 matching bases. The CDR3 is 16 residues long. V was clipped by 5 bases and J by 7 bases, with 19 bases between them. Looked up from germline, CDR1 is SGHKS and CDR2 is YYEKEE (reference sequence). CDR3 protein: CASSLYRQGLNSPLHF. DNA of the CDR3: TGTGCCAGCAGTCTCTATCGCCAGGGTCTGAATTCACCCCTCCACTTT.

The V gene is TRBV7-6, the J gene TRBJ2-7; 10 positions match TRBD2. This CDR3 region has 16 residues. V shed 1 base, J shed 3 bases, and the junction held 6 bases outside the gene matches. Germline V CDR1 and CDR2: SGHVS, FNYEAQ. The CDR3 sequence is CASSLGASGSNYEQYF. CDR3 nucleotides: TGTGCCAGCAGCTTAGGGGCTAGCGGGAGTAACTACGAGCAGTACTTC.

The rearrangement links TRBV18 to TRBJ1-1; D is undetermined. The CDR3 runs 13 residues. Germline lookup yields CDR1 KGHSH and CDR2 LQKENI. Trimming stripped 2 bases from V and 8 bases from J, with 12 bases between. The chain's CDR3 is CASSPEETTEAFF. CDR3 DNA sequence: TGTGCCAGCTCACCAGAAGAAACGACGGAAGCTTTCTTT.

The rearrangement joins TRBV5-6 to TRBJ2-4; D is uncertain. CDR3 size: 15 residues. The V and J ends lost 0 bases and 8 bases respectively, with 15 bases between them. The germline CDR1 and CDR2 sequences are SGHDT and YYEEEE. CDR3 amino acids: CASSLGSRTHHIQYF. For the CDR3, the DNA is TGTGCCAGCAGCTTGGGGTCCAGAACCCACCACATTCAGTACTTC.

The chain uses TRBV5-5 and TRBJ2-3, with D possibly matching TRBD2 (5 bases). The CDR3 loop spans 17 amino acids. Germline V gene lookup returns CDR1 SGHKS and CDR2 YYEKEE (reference sequence). V gave up 2 bases and J gave up 4 bases, with 20 bases separating them. The CDR3 DNA sequence: TGTGCCAGCAGCTTAGGTAGGACGTTCGGGGTCGCAGATACGCAGTATTTT. Its translation is CASSLGRTFGVADTQYF.

This chain links TRBV18 with TRBJ1-4, with TRBD1 matching 7 bases. Germline values: CDR1 KGHSH, CDR2 LQKENI. The CDR3 has 17 amino acids. The J segment lost 0 bases and the V segment lost 3 bases, leaving 7 bases of the junction unmatched. CDR3 coding DNA: TGTGCCAGCTCACCGCTAACAGGGGTCGCAACTAATGAAAAACTGTTTTTT. It translates to CASSPLTGVATNEKLFF. Based on the CDR3 plus reference TRBV18 and TRBJ1-4, the full variable domain is NAGVMQNPRHLVRRRGQEARLRCSPMKGHSHVYWYRQLPEEGLKFMVYLQKENIIDESGMPKERFSAEFPKEGPSILRIQQVVRGDSAAYFCASSPLTGVATNEKLFFGSGTQLSVL.

The CDR3 protein is CAWMFGDTQYF. In DNA, the CDR3 is TGTGCCTGGATGTTCGGGGATACGCAGTATTTT. The chain links TRBV30 to TRBJ2-3; D unclear. Per germline, CDR1 GTSNPN and CDR2 SVGIG (reference sequence). V lost 4 bases and J lost 6, with 8 bases in between. The CDR3 length is 11 residues.

The chain combines TRBV5-8 with TRBJ1-2; possible D gene TRBD1, 5 bases. CDR3 length: 13 residues. The V and J ends lost 2 bases and 4 bases respectively, with 9 bases between them. Germline V CDR1 and CDR2: SGHTS, YDEGEE. CDR3 loop: CASSFRGSYGYTF. For the CDR3, the DNA is TGTGCCAGCAGCTTTCGGGGGTCCTATGGCTACACCTTC.

V gene TRBV7-2 combines with J gene TRBJ1-3; tentative D call: TRBD1 (5 bases). V lost 5 bases and J lost 4, with 12 bases in between. This CDR3 has 14 amino acids. Germline-derived CDR1 and CDR2 are SGHTA and FQGNSA. The CDR3 here is CASSDPGTGNTIYF. The CDR3 DNA sequence: TGTGCCAGCAGCGATCCAGGGACGGGAAACACCATATATTTT.